Listed below are T cell receptor beta chains from one sample, sequenced in a study of cytomegalovirus exposure and HLA in healthy donors. Assay used: immunoSEQ multiplex PCR; TCRdb lists only in-frame clones, some missing. Altogether 100,000 to 150,000 clones are present, about 81% being singletons, with the ten largest covering 1.1%. The sequenced sample consisted of PBMCs. The receptors here all came from a woman in her twenties or thirties in good health and CMV-seronegative. Both conserved end residues are part of each CDR3. D genes are given only for firm matches. A row's size may be missing; if present it is once, few, many or a size class.

>TRBV18|NA|TRBJ2-1|NA
TGTGCCAGCTCACCAACCAGGGAATACAATGAGCAGTTCTTC
CASSPTREYNEQFF
>TRBV5-8|NA|TRBJ1-5|NA
TGTGCCAGCAGCCAACAGGGTGTGAAGCCCCAGCATTTT
CASSQQGVKPQHF
>TRBV15|NA|TRBJ1-1|NA
TGTGCCACCAGCAACTGGACTCATGAAGCTTTCTTT
CATSNWTHEAFF
>TRBV4-1|NA|TRBJ1-5|few
TGCGCCAGCAGCCCCCTTAGGGGCCGCCAGCAGCCCCAGCATTTT
CASSPLRGRQQPQHF
>TRBV11-2|NA|TRBJ1-1|once
TGTGCCAGCAGCCCAGAATTGAACACTGAAGCTTTCTTT
CASSPELNTEAFF
>TRBV7-9|TRBD1|TRBJ1-3|NA
TGTTCCAGCAGCACAGGGCGGGACAGGGATACTGGAAACACCATATATTTT
CSSSTGRDRDTGNTIYF
>TRBV5-1|TRBD1|TRBJ1-1|NA
TGCGCCAGCAGCGCACAGGGGATCAACACTGAAGCTTTCTTT
CASSAQGINTEAFF
>TRBV9|NA|TRBJ1-2|NA
TGTGCCAGCAGCGTCGACTGGGGACACCCTAACTATGGCTACACCTTC
CASSVDWGHPNYGYTF
>TRBV6-5|TRBD1|TRBJ1-5|NA
TGTGCCAGCAGCAGGACAGGGCACAATCAGCCCCAGCATTTT
CASSRTGHNQPQHF
>TRBV18|TRBD2|TRBJ2-2|NA
TGTGCCAGCTCACCGTCCACGGGGGGAACAAGCGGGGAGCTGTTTTTT
CASSPSTGGTSGELFF
>TRBV5-1|NA|TRBJ2-5|few
TGCGCCAGCAGCTCCCAGACTCCGAGCGTGGAGACCCAGTACTTC
CASSSQTPSVETQYF
>TRBV6-5|NA|TRBJ1-5|NA
TGTGCCAGCAGCCCAGGGCCCGATAATCAGCCCCAGCATTTT
CASSPGPDNQPQHF
>TRBV7-9|NA|TRBJ1-5|few
TGTGCCAGCAGCCCCGGGTTCGGGGGGGGTCAGCCCCAGCATTTT
CASSPGFGGGQPQHF
>TRBV7-9|TRBD1|TRBJ2-7|NA
TGTTCCAGCAGCTATTCCGGGACAGGGTTGATCTACGAGCAGTACTTC
CSSSYSGTGLIYEQYF
>TRBV7-2|TRBD1|TRBJ2-1|NA
TGTGCCAGCAGCCACCAGCCCCTCCAGGGGGCAGGGTCCTACAATGAGCAGTTCTTC
CASSHQPLQGAGSYNEQFF
>TRBV5-6|TRBD1|TRBJ2-2|NA
TGTGCCAGCAGCTTTGACAGGGGCCCAATGAACACCGGGGAGCTGTTTTTT
CASSFDRGPMNTGELFF
>TRBV5-1|NA|TRBJ2-5|NA
TGCGCCAGCAGGTTGAGCGAACTATACCAAGAGACCCAGTACTTC
CASRLSELYQETQYF
>TRBV19|TRBD1|TRBJ1-6|NA
TGTGCCAGTAGGACAGGGGGTGCTTCTCTCATTAATTCACCCCTCCACTTT
CASRTGGASLINSPLHF
>TRBV6-5|TRBD1|TRBJ1-6|NA
TGTGCCAGCAGTTTCACAGGGGGCAATAATTCACCCCTCCACTTT
CASSFTGGNNSPLHF
>TRBV4-1|NA|TRBJ1-3|NA
TGCGCCAGCGCACAGGACAGCTCTGGAAACACCATATATTTT
CASAQDSSGNTIYF
>TRBV18|NA|TRBJ2-7|NA
TGTGCCAGCTCCTCAGGAGGCTTCTCCTACGAGCAGTACTTC
CASSSGGFSYEQYF
>TRBV4-3|TRBD2|TRBJ2-3|NA
TGCGCCAGCAGCCAAGATACGGTTCGGCGGGGGGGATCAGATACGCAGTATTTT
CASSQDTVRRGGSDTQYF
>TRBV5-6|NA|TRBJ2-7|few
TGTGCCAGCAGCTTCGAGGTCTACGAGCAGTACTTC
CASSFEVYEQYF
>TRBV30|NA|TRBJ1-3|NA
TGTGCCTGGAGTTCTGCGGGGTTCTCTGGAAACACCATATATTTT
CAWSSAGFSGNTIYF
>TRBV4-3|NA|TRBJ2-1|NA
TGCGCCAGCAGCCAAGTGGTGGGAGAGCCCAATGAGCAGTTCTTC
CASSQVVGEPNEQFF
>TRBV27|NA|TRBJ1-1|NA
TGTGCCAGCAGTTTTGTGTCAGGGGATGAGGGCACTGAAGCTTTCTTT
CASSFVSGDEGTEAFF
>TRBV18|NA|TRBJ1-1|NA
TGTGCCAGCTCACCAACCAGAGGTAGCACTGAAGCTTTCTTT
CASSPTRGSTEAFF
>TRBV5-1|NA|TRBJ2-3|NA
TGCGCCAGCAGCTTGGCAGCGGGCGGCACAGATACGCAGTATTTT
CASSLAAGGTDTQYF
>TRBV6-5|NA|TRBJ1-1|NA
TGTGCCAGCACCCTGGGGGGCACTGAAGCTTTCTTT
CASTLGGTEAFF
>TRBV10-3|NA|TRBJ2-3|NA
TGTGCCATCAGTGAGTCGAGAGTCGGCACAGATACGCAGTATTTT
CAISESRVGTDTQYF
>TRBV5-1|TRBD1|TRBJ1-1|NA
TGCGCCAGCAGCCCGGACAGGTTTAACACTGAAGCTTTCTTT
CASSPDRFNTEAFF
>TRBV6-6|TRBD1|TRBJ1-1|NA
TGTGCCAGCACCCCATCGACAGGGGACACTGAAGCTTTCTTT
CASTPSTGDTEAFF
>TRBV27|TRBD2|TRBJ2-1|NA
TGTGCCAGCAGTTTATTAGGACTAGCGGGAGGCAGTAACAATGAGCAGTTCTTC
CASSLLGLAGGSNNEQFF
>TRBV7-2|NA|TRBJ2-7|NA
TGTGCCAGCAGCTTAGGAGGTCACTACGAGCAGTACTTC
CASSLGGHYEQYF
>TRBV5-1|NA|TRBJ2-5|NA
TGCGCCAGCAGCCGGCTGGAGTGGGAGGAGACCCAGTACTTC
CASSRLEWEETQYF
>TRBV11-2|TRBD2|TRBJ2-1|NA
TGTGCCAGCAGCGGAATAGCGGGGGGGCGCAATGAGCAGTTCTTC
CASSGIAGGRNEQFF
>TRBV7-9|TRBD1|TRBJ2-1|NA
TGTTCCAGCAGCTTAAGTCTGACAGGGTTGGGGTACAATGAGCAGTTCTTC
CSSSLSLTGLGYNEQFF
>TRBV19|NA|TRBJ1-4|NA
TGTGCCAGTAGTATACAGGGAATTAATGAAAAACTGTTTTTT
CASSIQGINEKLFF
>TRBV19|TRBD1|TRBJ1-5|NA
TGTGCCAGTAGAAGGGGGACAGGGGACCAGCCCCAGCATTTT
CASRRGTGDQPQHF
>TRBV6-1|TRBD1|TRBJ2-7|NA
TGTGCCAGCAGTAGGGACAGGGGAAACGAGCAGTACTTC
CASSRDRGNEQYF
>TRBV4-1|NA|TRBJ2-5|NA
TGCGCCAGCAGCCAAGAAGACCGACCGGGGACCCAGTACTTC
CASSQEDRPGTQYF
>TRBV7-9|TRBD2|TRBJ2-7|NA
TGTGCCAGCAGCTTAGCGAGCGGGGGGTTCTACGAGCAGTACTTC
CASSLASGGFYEQYF
>TRBV6-1|TRBD2|TRBJ2-2|few
TGTGCCAGCAGTGCCCGGACTAGCGGACATAACACCGGGGAGCTGTTTTTT
CASSARTSGHNTGELFF
>TRBV7-8|NA|TRBJ2-1|NA
TGTGCCAGCAGCCCCCGTAGCGGGACAGGGACCCACAATGAGCAGTTCTTC
CASSPRSGTGTHNEQFF
>TRBV11-2|TRBD1|TRBJ1-5|NA
TGTGCCAGCAGCTTATACAGGGGAGATCAGCCCCAGCATTTT
CASSLYRGDQPQHF
>TRBV5-8|TRBD1|TRBJ2-5|NA
TGTGCCAGCAGCTCGTTAAAAAGGACAGGGATGGGGTCCCAAGAGACCCAGTACTTC
CASSSLKRTGMGSQETQYF
>TRBV10-3|NA|TRBJ1-4|NA
TGTGCCATCAGTGAGGGGCGCATTGGGGAAAAACTGTTTTTT
CAISEGRIGEKLFF
>TRBV7-6|NA|TRBJ1-6|NA
TGTGCCAGCAGCTTAAACGCGGATTTCAATTCACCCCTCCACTTT
CASSLNADFNSPLHF
>TRBV19|NA|TRBJ1-3|once
TGTGCCAGTAGTATACAGGCCCGCCGCTCTGGAAACACCATATATTTT
CASSIQARRSGNTIYF
>TRBV6-5|TRBD1|TRBJ1-1|few
TGTGCCAGCAGTTACAAGGTTGGACAGGGTTACACTGAAGCTTTCTTT
CASSYKVGQGYTEAFF
>TRBV5-1|TRBD2|TRBJ2-1|NA
TGCGCCAGCGACAGCGGGGTGAGCTCCTACAATGAGCAGTTCTTC
CASDSGVSSYNEQFF
>TRBV13|NA|TRBJ2-7|few
TGTGCCAGCAGCCCCCCCTTCGCCTACGAGCAGTACTTC
CASSPPFAYEQYF
>TRBV15|TRBD1|TRBJ2-7|NA
TGTGCCACCAGCAGAGACAGGGGGTCTTACGAGCAGTACTTC
CATSRDRGSYEQYF
>TRBV10-1|NA|TRBJ2-7|NA
TGCGCCAGCAGTGAGTCAAGGGGGGGATGGACCTCGAGCTCCTACGAGCAGTACTTC
CASSESRGGWTSSSYEQYF